The 9 T cell receptor beta chains below come from one sample, sequenced in a study of blood T cell repertoires in COVID-19. Some clones are missing from TCRdb's copy, which holds only in-frame ones; the method was immunoSEQ multiplex PCR. Seen here are 40,000 to 50,000 clones, roughly 85% observed once, and the top ten hold approximately 15%. Specimen: peripheral blood. Receptors were obtained from a human donor in a cohort sampled during active COVID-19. The donor label of this sample is uncertain.

This clone occurred a few times. The chain has TRBV29-1 and TRBJ2-7, with D possibly being TRBD2 (6 bases). Trimming took off 6 bases at V and 6 bases at J, with 15 bases between the two ends. CDR3 length equals 12 residues. Germline V gives CDR1 SQVTM, CDR2 ANQGSEA. In DNA form, the CDR3 reads TGCAGCGTGACGGGACTTCGAGGCGAGCAGTACTTC. Its translation is CSVTGLRGEQYF.

V gene TRBV4-3 combines with J gene TRBJ1-2; 8 bases agree with TRBD1. J gave up 6 bases and V 1 base, and 19 bases lay outside the gene matches. Germline V gives CDR1 LGHNA, CDR2 YSLEER. The CDR3 loop spans 19 amino acids. The CDR3 sequence is CASSQGAGTGGRARDGYTF. Here the CDR3 DNA reads TGCGCCAGCAGCCAAGGGGCCGGGACAGGAGGTCGTGCACGAGATGGCTACACCTTC.

This rearrangement joins TRBV4-2 to TRBJ2-5, with 7 bases fitting TRBD1. V was pared by 3 bases and J by 1 base, with 14 bases of the junction left unmatched. Germline V gene sequence: CDR1 LGHNA, CDR2 YNFKEQ. The CDR3 runs to 18 residues. This CDR3 is CASSQNPTTGIFQETQYF. The CDR3 DNA sequence: TGTGCCAGCAGCCAGAACCCAACGACAGGGATATTCCAAGAGACCCAGTACTTC.

The genes are TRBV4-1 and TRBJ2-1; 12 bases map to TRBD2. Trimming took 0 bases from V and 0 from J; bases not matched to a gene: 9. The CDR3 has 20 residues. CDR1 and CDR2 (germline): MGHRA, YSYEKL. CDR3 bases: TGCGCCAGCAGCCAAGAACTAGCGGGGGGCCCTCCTCGCTCCTACAATGAGCAGTTCTTC. Amino acids: CASSQELAGGPPRSYNEQFF.

The chain couples TRBV7-8 to TRBJ2-7, with 7 nucleotides matching TRBD1. J gave up 0 bases and V 5 bases, and 4 bases lay outside the gene matches. The CDR3 length is 14 residues. Germline V CDR1 and CDR2: SGHVS, FQNEAQ. Here the CDR3 DNA reads TGTGCCAGCAGCGTAGGGACAGCCTCCTACGAGCAGTACTTC. It yields the protein CASSVGTASYEQYF.

Only one count was recorded for this clone. J is TRBJ1-3 and V is TRBV25-1, with 8 positions matching TRBD1. Germline V gene lookup returns CDR1 MGHDK and CDR2 SYGVNS. Trimming at V came to 10 bases and at J to 0 bases, leaving 5 bases not matched to a gene. This CDR3 is 14 amino acids long. In DNA, the CDR3 is TGTGCCAAAACAGGGGGGGGCTCTGGAAACACCATATATTTT. Protein sequence: CAKTGGGSGNTIYF.

This clone was seen just once. The CDR3 DNA follows: TGTGCCAGCAGCCAGGGGGCACCCGGGTATGGCTACACCTTC. Protein sequence: CASSQGAPGYGYTF. V gene TRBV14 combines with J gene TRBJ1-2, with D perhaps TRBD1 (6 bases). The CDR3 runs 14 residues. From germline, CDR1 is SGHDN and CDR2 FVKESK. The V and J ends lost 3 bases and 5 bases respectively, with 13 bases between them.

The chain carries TRBV10-3 and TRBJ2-1; 14 bases fit TRBD2. The germline CDR1 and CDR2 sequences are ENHRY and SYGVKD. This CDR3 is 15 amino acids long. J gave up 7 bases and V 5 bases, and 4 bases lay outside the gene matches. DNA of the CDR3: TGTGCCATCAGTCTGACTAGCGGGGGGGTGAATGAGCAGTTCTTC. Translation: CAISLTSGGVNEQFF.

The chain carries TRBV18 and TRBJ1-1, with 7 bases that match TRBD1. V lost 3 bases, J lost 6 bases, and 19 bases stayed unmatched. CDR3 length: 18 residues. Germline CDR1 is KGHSH and CDR2 is LQKENI. In nucleotides, the CDR3 is TGTGCCAGCTCACCGGACAGGCCTCGTAGTCATTTGCCCCCTGAAGCTTTCTTT. Protein product: CASSPDRPRSHLPPEAFF.